This T cell receptor (beta chain) was recovered during a study (dated by TCRdb to between 2014 and 2016). Study-level background: The study examined whether tumor-infiltrating Tregs in breast cancer are drawn from blood Tregs or arise in situ by conversion from other CD4+ T cell subsets. Points the paper makes about the study in general: The greatest overlap of tumor-infiltrating Treg TCR alpha and beta sequences was observed with tumor naive CD4+ T cells, followed by blood naive CD4+ T cells. The TCR gene usage of tumor memory CD4+ T cells clustered together with blood and lymph node memory CD4+ cells and with lymph node naive CD4+ cells. The validation in the larger cohort was limited to a single TCR beta V-J rearrangement instead of whole repertoires.

Amplification of full-length TCR variable regions was done by 5' RACE PCR using constant-region reverse primers, and this step was followed by semi-nested PCR with Nested Universal Primer A. Using the ReliaPrep RNA Cell Miniprep System, total RNA was extracted, and the SMARTer RACE 5'/3' Kit was then used to reverse transcribe the RNA into 5'RACE-ready cDNA. An Illumina MiSeq was used to sequence the full-length TCR alpha and beta libraries, which had been barcoded with multiplex adaptors. Regarding the original processing steps: For each of nine subset-tissue groups, sequencing data from the five patients were pooled, and the groups were then compared using unsupervised clustering of TCR gene usage. Repertoire similarity was calculated with the Morisita-Horn index, weighting shared sequences by their contribution to each repertoire. Using fastp trimming at Q25 and MiXCR clonotype assembly, TCRdb reanalyzed the public sequencing data and kept in-frame beta chains. CDR3 protein duplicates are merged, each entry listing the most common genes and DNA. It is TCRdb's table, rather than the study itself, that gives the V and J calls and clone size. The sample table lists tens of thousands of distinct CDR3 sequences, less than 30% of them with a count of one. The ten largest clones add up to 2% to 2.5% of the sample.

The junction carries 4 bases between V and J, which are trimmed by 0 bases and 2 bases respectively. Taken from the germline V gene, the CDR1 and CDR2 loops are SGHTA and FQGNSA. Reading from cysteine to phenylalanine, the CDR3 counts 13 amino acids. The read is trimmed to its CDR3 DNA, 39 bases read in frame from base 1. This clonotype was found a few times. No cognate antigen has been identified for it. Base qualities are not recorded, but no much larger clone differs from it by a single base. Tregs were isolated as CD4+CD25+CD127-/low cells. Tregs, naive and memory CD4+ T cells from tumor, blood and ipsilateral draining lymph nodes of 4 or 5 breast cancer patients underwent full-length TCR alpha and beta sequencing. Tumor tissue and lymph nodes obtained by ipsilateral axillary dissection were perfused with PBS, cut into small pieces and digested using collagenase I and hyaluronidase. FACS confirmed that the sorted cell populations were more than 90% pure.

The chain links TRBV7-2 with TRBJ1-1; a confident D gene designation cannot be given. The receptor was isolated from a female donor with breast cancer. Input material: tumor-infiltrating Tregs sorted from the breast tumor. The CDR3 has the sequence CASSLARNTEAFF. The nucleotide sequence is given as TGTGCCAGCAGCTTAGCCCGAAACACTGAAGCTTTCTTT.